Presented here are 25 T cell receptor beta chains from one specimen sequenced in a study of blood T cell repertoires in COVID-19. Sequencing was performed with immunoSEQ multiplex PCR; in TCRdb, only in-frame clones are kept and a portion is missing. The sample includes some 270,000 clones, approximately 83% of them seen just once. Source material: PBMCs or T cells enriched from blood (not recorded which). These receptors were collected from a woman in her thirties who had recovered from COVID-19.

The chain uses TRBV28 and TRBJ1-1; D is possibly TRBD1 (6 bases). The length of the CDR3 is 14 residues. Germline V gives CDR1 MDHEN, CDR2 SYDVKM. Trimming removed 8 bases at V and 6 bases at J, with 19 bases between. CDR3 DNA: TGTGCCAGCCCCCCCCCGAGGGGGTCGGCTGAAGCTTTCTTT. Residues: CASPPPRGSAEAFF.

This chain links TRBV19 with TRBJ2-4; 8 nucleotides match TRBD1. Germline V CDR1 and CDR2: LNHDA, SQIVND (reference sequence). The ends lost 5 bases at V and 5 bases at J; junction bases unmatched: 14. The CDR3 is 17 residues long. This CDR3 is CASSPIRGPIRQNIQYF. The CDR3 DNA follows: TGTGCCAGTAGTCCTATCAGGGGGCCAATTCGCCAAAACATTCAGTACTTC.

The chain joins TRBV6-5 to TRBJ1-2; no definite D call. Germline CDR1 MNHEY, CDR2 SVGAGI. V lost 2 bases and J lost 5, with 9 bases in between. The CDR3 totals 13 residues. The chain's CDR3 is CASSYAAGYGYTF. CDR3 DNA sequence: TGTGCCAGCAGTTACGCGGCTGGGTATGGCTACACCTTC.

This clone came up once. The rearrangement joins TRBV11-2 to TRBJ1-5, with D possibly being TRBD1 (5 bases). Germline V gene lookup returns CDR1 SGHAT and CDR2 FQNNGV. CDR3 size: 16 residues. V lost 1 base to trimming and J lost 6 bases, with 16 bases between them. For the CDR3, the DNA is TGTGCCAGCAGCTTAGTCGGAGGGGACCGGAGTCAGCCCCAGCATTTT. It specifies CASSLVGGDRSQPQHF.

The V call is TRBV18, the J call TRBJ2-5; D gene ambiguous. Trimming stripped 5 bases from V and 4 bases from J, with 11 bases between. From germline, CDR1 is KGHSH and CDR2 LQKENI. This CDR3 contains 13 residues. The CDR3: CASSDLQRETQYF. The CDR3 nucleotides are TGTGCCAGCTCAGACTTACAACGAGAGACCCAGTACTTC.

This clone has just one count. The CDR3 DNA reads TGTGCCAGTAGTATCGATGGTGGTAGGAACACTGAAGCTTTCTTT. It yields the protein CASSIDGGRNTEAFF. This rearrangement joins TRBV19 to TRBJ1-1; D unresolved. Germline loops: CDR1 LNHDA, CDR2 SQIVND (reference sequence). The CDR3 extends over 15 amino acids. V was pared by 3 bases and J by 1 base, with 12 bases between.

The chain couples TRBV28 to TRBJ1-1, with D perhaps matching TRBD1 (5 bases). Trimming took 3 bases from V and 7 from J, leaving 6 bases between them. The germline CDR1 and CDR2 sequences are MDHEN and SYDVKM. This CDR3 is 11 amino acids long. In DNA form, the CDR3 reads TGTGCCAGCAGTTTGGGGGGTGAAGCTTTCTTT. Protein sequence: CASSLGGEAFF.

The chain recombines TRBV10-3 with TRBJ2-7, with a weak D call TRBD1 (6 bases). CDR3 length: 11 amino acids. V gave up 9 bases and J gave up 5 bases, with 11 bases separating them. Germline CDR1 ENHRY, CDR2 SYGVKD. Here the CDR3 DNA reads TGTGCCATATCGACAGGCCACGAGCAGTACTTC. It specifies CAISTGHEQYF.

This chain uses TRBV12-5 with TRBJ1-1, with D possibly TRBD1 on 6 matching bases. Germline V gene data show CDR1 as LGHNT and CDR2 as FRNRAP. Trimming took 0 bases from V and 3 from J, leaving 17 bases between them. CDR3 length equals 17 residues. The CDR3 reads CASGLVLGQGLHTEAFF. Here the CDR3 DNA reads TGTGCTAGTGGTTTGGTACTGGGTCAGGGGCTTCACACTGAAGCTTTCTTT.

V is TRBV19 and J is TRBJ2-7; a possible D gene is TRBD2 (5 bases). With 7 bases removed from V and 2 bases from J, the gap between germline ends came to 12 bases. Germline CDR1 is LNHDA and CDR2 is SQIVND (reference sequence). The CDR3 is made up of 13 amino acids. Here the CDR3 DNA reads TGTGCCAGTACCAGCGGCAGCACCTACGAGCAGTACTTC. Its translation: CASTSGSTYEQYF.

The rearrangement joins TRBV28 to TRBJ2-7, with TRBD1 matching 9 bases. Germline lookup yields CDR1 MDHEN and CDR2 SYDVKM. J was trimmed by 6 bases and V by 5 bases; bases with no gene match: 8. CDR3 size: 14 residues. Here the CDR3 reads CASSPSGTGLEQYF. The CDR3 DNA follows: TGTGCCAGCAGTCCCTCCGGGACAGGGCTCGAGCAGTACTTC.

V gene TRBV11-3 combines with J gene TRBJ2-3, with 14 bases lining up with TRBD2. There are 15 residues in the CDR3. V was pared by 6 bases and J by 6 bases, with 5 bases of the junction left unmatched. Germline V gene sequence: CDR1 SGHNT, CDR2 YENEEA. The CDR3: CASRATSGRADTQYF. DNA for the CDR3: TGTGCCAGCAGGGCGACTAGCGGGAGGGCGGATACGCAGTATTTT.

The chain links TRBV19 to TRBJ2-4; 7 nucleotides agree with TRBD1. The CDR3 totals 16 residues. The ends lost 7 bases at V and 8 bases at J; junction bases unmatched: 17. Germline V gene data show CDR1 as LNHDA and CDR2 as SQIVND (reference sequence). The CDR3 spells CASKNWDSPGGDIQYF. The DNA for the CDR3 is TGTGCCAGTAAAAACTGGGACAGCCCCGGCGGAGACATTCAGTACTTC.

This CDR3 is CASSRGTGENYGYTF. The CDR3 nucleotides read TGTGCCAGCAGCCGGGGTACAGGGGAGAACTATGGCTACACCTTC. V gene TRBV7-9 combines with J gene TRBJ1-2, with 7 bases that match TRBD1. V gave up 5 bases and J gave up 2 bases; unmatched junction bases: 8. From germline, CDR1 is SEHNR and CDR2 FQNEAQ (reference sequence). CDR3 length: 15 residues. The variable domain in full, with the rest retrieved from reference TRBV7-9 and TRBJ1-2, is DTGVSQNPRHKITKRGQNVTFRCDPISEHNRLYWYRQTLGQGPEFLTYFQNEAQLEKSRLLSDRFSAERPKGSFSTLEIQRTEQGDSAMYLCASSRGTGENYGYTFGSGTRLTVV.

The chain joins TRBV5-1 to TRBJ2-3, with D possibly being TRBD1 (6 bases). Germline CDR1 reads SGHRS; CDR2 reads YFSETQ. The ends were cut back, 2 bases at V and 3 bases at J, with 19 bases in the middle. This CDR3 has 17 amino acids. Written as DNA, the CDR3 is TGCGCCAGCAGCTTCGCCGCCTTACAGGGCGGAACAGATACGCAGTATTTT. It is translated as CASSFAALQGGTDTQYF. Full variable domain (outside the CDR3, taken from reference TRBV5-1 and TRBJ2-3): KAGVTQTPRYLIKTRGQQVTLSCSPISGHRSVSWYQQTPGQGLQFLFEYFSETQRNKGNFPGRFSGRQFSNSRSEMNVSTLELGDSALYLCASSFAALQGGTDTQYFGPGTRLTVL.

This clone was seen only a few times. V and J are TRBV9 and TRBJ2-2; the match to TRBD1 covers 8 bases. Germline V CDR1 and CDR2: SGDLS, YYNGEE. The J segment lost 6 bases and the V segment lost 6 bases, leaving 4 bases of the junction unmatched. The CDR3 extends over 13 amino acids. This CDR3 reads CASMPGGSGELFF. The CDR3 DNA reads as TGTGCCAGCATGCCAGGGGGCTCCGGGGAGCTGTTTTTT.

This clone was counted a single time. The chain has TRBV19 and TRBJ2-5, with 8 bases that match TRBD1. The CDR3 totals 18 residues. V gave up 9 bases and J gave up 4 bases; unmatched junction bases: 22. Per the germline V gene, CDR1 is LNHDA and CDR2 is SQIVND (reference sequence). This CDR3 reads CASPTPDRVCEARETQYF. The CDR3 region has the DNA TGTGCCAGCCCTACCCCGGACAGGGTTTGTGAGGCAAGAGAGACCCAGTACTTC.

The rearrangement uses TRBV9 and TRBJ2-5; 7 bases fit TRBD1. Looked up from germline, CDR1 is SGDLS and CDR2 is YYNGEE. The CDR3 spans 16 residues. The ends lost 4 bases at V and 1 base at J; junction bases unmatched: 10. CDR3 sequence: CASSPRRTGRQETQYF. The CDR3 coding sequence is TGTGCCAGCAGCCCAAGACGGACAGGCCGCCAAGAGACCCAGTACTTC.

This chain connects TRBV5-1 to TRBJ1-1; D unresolved. The CDR3 has 17 amino acids. CDR1 is SGHRS and CDR2 is YFSETQ in the germline V gene. Deletions cut 0 bases from V and 2 bases from J, with 17 bases between. CDR3 residues: CASSLDGPRFPNTEAFF. In DNA, the CDR3 is TGCGCCAGCAGCTTGGATGGGCCTCGGTTTCCCAACACTGAAGCTTTCTTT.

The V call is TRBV28, the J call TRBJ2-1; D ambiguous. This CDR3 has 15 amino acids. Germline V gene sequence: CDR1 MDHEN, CDR2 SYDVKM. V lost 6 bases and J 1 base, leaving 13 bases between the germline ends. CDR3 in amino acids: CASSVTIKSYNEQFF. The DNA for the CDR3 is TGTGCCAGCAGCGTCACTATCAAGTCCTACAATGAGCAGTTCTTC.

The chain employs TRBV5-1 and TRBJ2-3, with TRBD1 identical over 8 bases. V shed 0 bases, J shed 2 bases, and the junction held 8 bases outside the gene matches. CDR1 is SGHRS, CDR2 YFSETQ, per germline. The CDR3 totals 17 residues. The CDR3 DNA sequence: TGCGCCAGCAGCTTGGCTGTTAGGACAGGGAACACAGATACGCAGTATTTT. Protein sequence: CASSLAVRTGNTDTQYF.

V gene TRBV11-3 combines with J gene TRBJ1-1; no clear D. Germline CDR1 SGHNT, CDR2 YENEEA. The CDR3 is 13 residues long. Trimming took off 8 bases at V and 3 bases at J, with 13 bases between the two ends. The CDR3 loop is CASSPSPDTEAFF. CDR3 DNA sequence: TGTGCCAGCTCTCCATCCCCGGACACTGAAGCTTTCTTT.

The chain recombines TRBV19 with TRBJ2-1, with 7 bases lining up with TRBD1. Per the germline V gene, CDR1 is LNHDA and CDR2 is SQIVND (reference sequence). The CDR3 totals 15 residues. V trimming: 3 bases; J trimming: 5 bases; junction bases outside the gene matches: 7. In DNA form, the CDR3 reads TGTGCCAGTAGTATCCTTGGGACAGAGCACAATGAGCAGTTCTTC. It yields the protein CASSILGTEHNEQFF.

This chain uses TRBV5-5 with TRBJ1-1; D is ambiguous. The CDR3 runs 15 residues. V was cut by 3 bases and J by 0 bases, with 12 bases left in between. Germline CDR1 and CDR2: SGHKS and YYEKEE (reference sequence). The CDR3 region is CASSSPQALNTEAFF. The CDR3 DNA is TGTGCCAGCAGCTCTCCCCAGGCACTGAACACTGAAGCTTTCTTT. The full variable domain, rest sourced from reference TRBV5-5 and TRBJ1-1, is DAGVTQSPTHLIKTRGQQVTLRCSPISGHKSVSWYQQVLGQGPQFIFQYYEKEERGRGNFPDRFSARQFPNYSSELNVNALLLGDSALYLCASSSPQALNTEAFFGQGTRLTVV.

This clone was counted a single time. This chain joins TRBV24-1 and TRBJ2-1; D is possibly TRBD1 (7 bases). The CDR3 runs to 15 residues. V was cut by 3 bases and J by 8 bases, with 16 bases left in between. CDR1 and CDR2 (germline): KGHDR, SFDVKD. CDR3 nucleotide sequence: TGTGCCACCAGTGATCCGGGACAGAAGCGGGATGAGCAGTTCTTC. Translated: CATSDPGQKRDEQFF.